A single T cell receptor (beta chain) is shown here with its context. Different DNA sequences within this sample yield the same CDR3. These data belong to a study of blood T cell repertoires in COVID-19. TCRdb keeps only in-frame clones here, not all; method: immunoSEQ multiplex PCR. The sample has roughly 240,000 clones, roughly 82% seen once. The TCR sequence derives from a woman in her seventies with acute or convalescent COVID-19. Sequenced: peripheral blood.

The CDR3 bases are TGTGCCAGCAGCCTAACCGGTATGAACACTGAAGCTTTCTTT. Translating gives CASSLTGMNTEAFF. The V call is TRBV5-5, the J call TRBJ1-1; D ambiguous. Germline V gene data show CDR1 as SGHKS and CDR2 as YYEKEE (reference sequence). The CDR3 runs to 14 residues. Trimming pared 4 bases from V and 0 bases from J, leaving 10 bases between.